Listed below are T cell receptor beta chains from one sample, sequenced in a study of CD8+CD57+ T cells in acquired aplastic anemia. TCRdb reprocessed the reads via MiXCR and lists one record per CDR3 protein. The sample consists of about half a million distinct CDR3 sequences, roughly 34% of them appearing once. Material for sequencing was sorted CD4+, CD8+, or CD8+CD57+ T cells (not recorded which) from PBMCs. These receptors were taken from a human donor with aplastic anemia. Each CDR3 is given with its conserved first and last residue. The D gene is left open where the match is weak. Not all rows give a size; the values are once, few, many and, for expanded clones, a class.

>TRBV20-1|-|many|TRBJ1-2
TGCAGTGCTAGACCCAATAGGGACGGGGCGTCTGGCTACACCTTC
CSARPNRDGASGYTF
>TRBV30|TRBD2|few|TRBJ2-7
TGTGCCTGGCGGACTAGCGGGTGGGACTCCTACGAGCAGTACTTC
CAWRTSGWDSYEQYF
>TRBV12-3/TRBV12-4|TRBD1|few|TRBJ1-6
TGTGCCAGCAGCCTGATGGGCGGAGGGGGCTCCTCACCCCTCCACTTT
CASSLMGGGGSSPLHF
>TRBV7-9|-|many|TRBJ1-2
TGTGCCAGCAGCTTAGCGGACGTGGGGGGCTACACCTTC
CASSLADVGGYTF
>TRBV12-3/TRBV12-4|-|many|TRBJ1-5
TGTGCCAGCAGTTTAGAACTCCTACGTCCCCAGCATTTT
CASSLELLRPQHF
>TRBV6-5|-|-|TRBJ2-3
TGTGCCAGCAGTTACATGGACAGTAGCACAGATACGCAGTATTTT
CASSYMDSSTDTQYF
>TRBV12-3/TRBV12-4|-|many|TRBJ1-5
TGTGCCAGCAGTCGAGACGGTAGCAATCAGCCCCAGCATTTT
CASSRDGSNQPQHF
>TRBV29-1|-|-|TRBJ1-5
TGCAGCGTACGGGGGGGTAGCAATCAGCCCCAGCACTTT
CSVRGGSNQPQHF
>TRBV5-1|-|few|TRBJ2-1
TGCGCCAGCAGCTTCATGAGGACGGGAGCGGGCAATGAGCAGTTCTTC
CASSFMRTGAGNEQFF
>TRBV10-3|TRBD1|many|TRBJ1-3
TGTGCTGTTACAGGGGAGCAAAGTGGAAACACCATATATTTT
CAVTGEQSGNTIYF
>TRBV9|TRBD1|-|TRBJ1-2
TGTGCCAGCAGCCCCCGAGGTTCAGGGGGCGTCTATGGCTACACCTTC
CASSPRGSGGVYGYTF
>TRBV11-2|-|-|TRBJ1-4
TGTGCCCGCAGCTTAGCTGCGGGTCCAAATGAAAAACTGTTTTTT
CARSLAAGPNEKLFF
>TRBV25-1|-|many|TRBJ1-6
TGTGCCAGCAGTGAATATAGGCAGAACAATTCACCCCTCCACTTT
CASSEYRQNNSPLHF
>TRBV24-1|TRBD1|many|TRBJ2-2
TGTGCCACCCGGGGAAAGGCAGGGGGCACCGGGGAGCTGTTTTTT
CATRGKAGGTGELFF
>TRBV4-2|-|-|TRBJ1-3
TGTGCCAGCAGCCAAGCCCCCGAGGGAATACCTGGAAACACCATATATTTT
CASSQAPEGIPGNTIYF
>TRBV2|-|-|TRBJ2-5
TGTGCCAGCAGTTGGCTAGAGCGGGAGACCCAGTACTTC
CASSWLERETQYF
>TRBV2|TRBD2|many|TRBJ2-5
TGTGCCAGCAGTGAGAGGGCGGGGGGGCCGGTGCAGGAGACCCAGTACTTC
CASSERAGGPVQETQYF
>TRBV15|-|many|TRBJ1-2
TGTGCCACCAGCAGGACATATGACACCCAGACTAACTATGGCTACACCTTC
CATSRTYDTQTNYGYTF
>TRBV7-9|-|few|TRBJ1-3
TGTGCCAGCAGCACGTCCTACGACCAAAAAAACACCATATATTTT
CASSTSYDQKNTIYF
>TRBV9|TRBD2|few|TRBJ2-5
TGTGCCAGCAGCTCCCGACTAGCGGGGGGACTGCAAGAGACCCAGTACTTC
CASSSRLAGGLQETQYF
>TRBV25-1|-|many|TRBJ1-1
TGTGCCAGCAGTGAATTGGGCAGAATGAACACTGAAGCTTTCTTT
CASSELGRMNTEAFF
>TRBV29-1|TRBD2|many|TRBJ2-5
TGCAGCGCGAAAACTAGCGCGGAGACCCAGTACTTC
CSAKTSAETQYF
>TRBV5-1|TRBD2|-|TRBJ2-1
TGCGCCAGCAGCTTGTCTAGCGGGAGGAATGAGCAGTTCTTC
CASSLSSGRNEQFF
>TRBV4-2|-|few|TRBJ1-5
TGTGCCAGCAAAACGACCGAGCCGCAGAGAAGACATCAGCCCCAGCATTTT
CASKTTEPQRRHQPQHF
>TRBV5-1|TRBD2|few|TRBJ2-5
TGCGCCAGCAGCTTGGCCGGGACTAGCGGGGAGGGGAAGAAGTACTTC
CASSLAGTSGEGKKYF
>TRBV25-1|TRBD2|many|TRBJ2-1
TGTGCCAGCACCAAAACTAGCGGGAGGCCTTATGAGCAGTTCTTC
CASTKTSGRPYEQFF
>TRBV9|TRBD1|many|TRBJ1-6
TGTGCCAGCACAATCGACAGGGATGCCTATAATTCACCCCTCCACTTT
CASTIDRDAYNSPLHF
>TRBV20-1|-|-|TRBJ1-2
TGCAGTGCCTTAAAGGCAGGGGTCTATGGCTACACCTTC
CSALKAGVYGYTF
>TRBV7-2|TRBD2|-|TRBJ2-1
TGTGCCAGCAGCTTACCGGGACTAGCGGGAGGACACAATGAGCAGTTCTTC
CASSLPGLAGGHNEQFF
>TRBV24-1|-|many|TRBJ2-3
TGTGCCACCAGTGAACAAAACACAGATACGCAGTATTTT
CATSEQNTDTQYF
>TRBV3-1|-|-|TRBJ1-1
TGTGCCAGCAGCCCTGCGTCAGGATTCGGGGCTTTCTTT
CASSPASGFGAFF
>TRBV4-1|TRBD2|-|TRBJ2-2
TGCGCCAGCAGCCAAGAGGGGCGGGGGGGGAGCGCCGGGGAGCTGTTTTTT
CASSQEGRGGSAGELFF
>TRBV20-1|TRBD2|-|TRBJ2-1
TGCAGTGCTAGAGGGCGGGGGTTATTCAATGAGCAGTTCTTC
CSARGRGLFNEQFF
>TRBV12-3/TRBV12-4|-|many|TRBJ2-7
TGTGCCAGCAGCTTCGGCAGCTCCTACGAGCAGTACTTC
CASSFGSSYEQYF
>TRBV7-2|-|-|TRBJ2-5
TGTGCCAGCAGCTTGGGGGGCCGTGACCAAGAGACCCAGTACTTC
CASSLGGRDQETQYF
>TRBV6-1|-|few|TRBJ1-5
TGTGCCAGCAGTCCAAATAGTCAGCCCCAGCATTTT
CASSPNSQPQHF
>TRBV9|-|many|TRBJ2-7
TGTGCCAGCAGCGTAGGAAAGGGTACCTACGAGCAGTACTTC
CASSVGKGTYEQYF
>TRBV20-1|-|many|TRBJ2-3
TGCAGTGCTAGAGAAACAGGAGTGGGAGATACGCAGTATTTT
CSARETGVGDTQYF
>TRBV10-1|TRBD2|-|TRBJ2-1
TGCGCCAGCAGCCGACTAGCGGGGTGGGATGAGCAGTTCTTC
CASSRLAGWDEQFF
>TRBV25-1|TRBD1|once|TRBJ1-2
TGTGCCAGCAGTGTCGGGACAGGGGGCGCAGATGGCTACACCTTC
CASSVGTGGADGYTF
>TRBV20-1|-|many|TRBJ1-2
TGCAGTGCAAACACGTATGGCTACACCTTC
CSANTYGYTF
>TRBV3-1|-|-|TRBJ2-3
TGTGCCAGCAGCCATTATCTGGATACGCAGTATTTT
CASSHYLDTQYF
>TRBV20-1|-|many|TRBJ1-2
TGCAGTGCTAGATACAACCTCAACCAAGGTGCAAACTATGGCTACACCTTC
CSARYNLNQGANYGYTF
>TRBV11-2|-|many|TRBJ1-5
TGTGCCAGCCGCCCGGGCCCGGATCAGCCCCAGCATTTT
CASRPGPDQPQHF
>TRBV30|-|-|TRBJ1-5
TGTGCCTGGAATTGGGCAGGAGGCAATCAGCCCCAGCATTTT
CAWNWAGGNQPQHF
>TRBV29-1|-|medium-sized|TRBJ1-2
TGCAGCGTTGAAGGGTGGCAGGGGTTCGGCTACACCTTC
CSVEGWQGFGYTF
>TRBV14|-|-|TRBJ1-5
TGTGCCAGCAGCCAAAATCCTAATCAGCCCCAGCATTTT
CASSQNPNQPQHF
>TRBV20-1|-|many|TRBJ2-3
TGCAGTGCCCTAAATCCCAGCTCAACGACGAATACGCAGTATTTT
CSALNPSSTTNTQYF